The 15 T cell receptor beta chains listed next were all sequenced from one sample in a study of T-cell memory formation after mild COVID-19. TCRdb passed the 5' RACE reads through MiXCR, listing each CDR3 protein once. The sample yields hundreds of thousands of distinct CDR3 sequences, less than 25% seen once. Specimen: PBMCs or a T cell subset sorted from them (not recorded which). The receptor set was obtained from an adult woman who had mild COVID-19 (a few samples of this study predate the infection). Cell type and time point are not known.

The sample holds a few counts of this clonotype. This chain's CDR3 is CASSGGRGRRDSNEQFF. In nucleotides, the CDR3 is TGTGCCAGCTCCGGAGGCAGGGGGCGCAGGGATTCGAATGAGCAGTTCTTC. The chain is built from TRBV19 and TRBJ2-1; 8 bases agree with TRBD1. CDR1 is LNHDA, CDR2 SQIVND, per germline (reference sequence). V was pared by 9 bases and J by 7 bases, with 20 bases of the junction left unmatched. The CDR3 totals 17 residues.

This clonotype was seen only a few times. The chain uses TRBV5-5 and TRBJ2-3; a possible D gene is TRBD2 (6 bases). The germline V gene has CDR1 SGHKS and CDR2 YYEKEE (reference sequence). This CDR3 is built from 16 residues. The V end lost 4 bases, the J end lost 2 bases, and 17 bases lay between the germline ends. The CDR3 nucleotides are TGTGCCAGCAGCGCCCGGGAGCGGGCTACCACAGATACGCAGTATTTT. Amino acids: CASSARERATTDTQYF.

This clonotype turned up a few times. V gene TRBV20-1 combines with J gene TRBJ1-1; 11 positions agree with TRBD1. V shed 1 base and J 3 bases; nucleotides not matched to a gene: 7. The CDR3 covers 16 residues. Germline V CDR1 and CDR2: DFQATT, SNEGSKA (reference sequence). For the CDR3, the DNA is TGCAGTGCTAGAGGTCGGAGGGACAGGGGGGACACTGAAGCTTTCTTT. This codes for CSARGRRDRGDTEAFF.

This clonotype was seen only a few times. The chain combines TRBV5-1 with TRBJ2-3; no definite D call. Germline CDR1 SGHRS, CDR2 YFSETQ. The V end was cut by 7 bases, the J end by 4 bases, with 13 bases between. The CDR3 runs to 13 residues. The CDR3 DNA is TGCGCCAGCGGTGGCACAGTGGCAGATACGCAGTATTTT. Residues: CASGGTVADTQYF.

This clonotype was observed a few times. The chain joins TRBV7-3 to TRBJ2-2; D is uncertain. The length of the CDR3 is 16 residues. CDR1 is SGHTA and CDR2 is FQGTGA in the germline V gene. Deletions cut 5 bases from V and 5 bases from J, with 18 bases between. This CDR3 is CASSIQGTLGTGELFF. The CDR3 DNA is TGTGCCAGCAGCATCCAAGGTACCCTCGGGACCGGGGAGCTGTTTTTT.

This clonotype was observed a few times. This chain uses TRBV5-6 with TRBJ1-6; 11 bases map to TRBD1. The CDR3 has 18 amino acids. The germline CDR1 and CDR2 sequences are SGHDT and YYEEEE. The V gene end was trimmed by 4 bases and the J gene end by 6 bases; junction bases not matched to a gene: 12. CDR3 amino acids: CASSPGQGARPPNSPLHF. The DNA for the CDR3 is TGTGCCAGCAGCCCCGGACAGGGGGCGCGACCACCTAATTCACCCCTCCACTTT.

The chain joins TRBV29-1 to TRBJ2-7; 12 bases are shared with TRBD1. The germline CDR1 and CDR2 sequences are SQVTM and ANQGSEA. The CDR3 spans 15 residues. V gave up 5 bases and J gave up 6 bases; unmatched junction bases: 11. CDR3 nucleotides: TGCAGCGTTTCTTCGGTGGGACAGGGGGCGGGCGAGCAGTACTTC. It yields the protein CSVSSVGQGAGEQYF.

This clonotype occurred a few times. This chain links TRBV5-5 with TRBJ2-3, with D hard to call. V shed 0 bases and J shed 2 bases, with 13 bases lying between them. The CDR3 runs to 16 residues. Germline CDR1 and CDR2: SGHKS and YYEKEE (reference sequence). The CDR3 region is CASSLGFSSSTDTQYF. The CDR3 DNA is TGTGCCAGCAGCTTGGGTTTCTCTTCCTCCACAGATACGCAGTATTTT.

The genes are TRBV5-1 and TRBJ2-3, with TRBD2 matching over 7 bases. This CDR3 is built from 16 residues. The germline V gene has CDR1 SGHRS and CDR2 YFSETQ. V dropped 1 base and J dropped 0; count of bases not matched to a gene: 5. The CDR3, as DNA: TGCGCCAGCAGCTTGATGCTAGCGGCTAGCACAGATACGCAGTATTTT. Its translation: CASSLMLAASTDTQYF.

This sequence joins TRBV5-1 and TRBJ2-3; TRBD2 might be the D (5 bases). Trimming shortened V by 4 bases and J by 2 bases, and 14 bases separated the two germline ends. Germline CDR1 and CDR2: SGHRS and YFSETQ. This CDR3 has 15 amino acids. CDR3 sequence reads: CASSPSASSTDTQYF. The CDR3 nucleotides read TGCGCCAGCAGCCCTTCGGCTAGCTCCACAGATACGCAGTATTTT.

A few counts support this clonotype. The J gene is TRBJ2-7, the V gene TRBV7-2; D might be TRBD1 (6 bases). CDR1 is SGHTA, CDR2 FQGNSA, per germline. The CDR3 has 15 residues. Trimming cost V 5 bases and J 2 bases, with 16 bases left between them. CDR3 protein: CASSESGPGAYEQYF. The CDR3, as DNA: TGTGCCAGCAGCGAATCCGGGCCAGGGGCCTACGAGCAGTACTTC.

The gene calls are TRBV6-5 and TRBJ2-7, with 11 bases that match TRBD1. V lost 2 bases to trimming and J lost 3 bases; unmatched junction nucleotides: 3. CDR3 length: 15 residues. The germline V gene encodes CDR1 MNHEY and CDR2 SVGAGI. The CDR3: CASSYRTGGIYEQYF. In DNA form, the CDR3 reads TGTGCCAGCAGTTACCGGACAGGGGGCATCTACGAGCAGTACTTC.

There are a few counts of this clonotype. The V gene is TRBV9, the J gene TRBJ1-3, with D unclear. This CDR3 is 17 amino acids long. V was trimmed by 0 bases and J by 0 bases, leaving 13 bases between them. CDR1 is SGDLS, CDR2 YYNGEE, per germline. The CDR3 DNA is TGTGCCAGCAGCGTAGGAGGAGGGCGAACCTCTGGAAACACCATATATTTT. This translates into CASSVGGGRTSGNTIYF.

This clonotype was picked up a small number of times. This chain joins TRBV27 and TRBJ2-2; D is perhaps TRBD1 (5 bases). The CDR3 runs 16 residues. Between the trimmed V and J ends, which lost 8 bases and 0 bases, there was a span of 16 bases. Germline values: CDR1 MNHEY, CDR2 SMNVEV (reference sequence). The CDR3 region has the DNA TGTGCCAGCGTCGCATTGGGGCAGACGAACACCGGGGAGCTGTTTTTT. This codes for CASVALGQTNTGELFF.

In this sample, this clonotype turned up many times. The CDR3 region is CASSLEVRDRQFF. The CDR3 bases are TGTGCCAGCAGCTTGGAGGTTAGGGACAGGCAGTTCTTC. This sequence joins TRBV5-5 and TRBJ2-1; 7 nucleotides line up with TRBD1. The CDR3 has 13 residues. Germline trimming cut 0 bases from V and 12 bases from J; bases unmatched to any gene: 6. Germline CDR1 and CDR2: SGHKS and YYEKEE (reference sequence).